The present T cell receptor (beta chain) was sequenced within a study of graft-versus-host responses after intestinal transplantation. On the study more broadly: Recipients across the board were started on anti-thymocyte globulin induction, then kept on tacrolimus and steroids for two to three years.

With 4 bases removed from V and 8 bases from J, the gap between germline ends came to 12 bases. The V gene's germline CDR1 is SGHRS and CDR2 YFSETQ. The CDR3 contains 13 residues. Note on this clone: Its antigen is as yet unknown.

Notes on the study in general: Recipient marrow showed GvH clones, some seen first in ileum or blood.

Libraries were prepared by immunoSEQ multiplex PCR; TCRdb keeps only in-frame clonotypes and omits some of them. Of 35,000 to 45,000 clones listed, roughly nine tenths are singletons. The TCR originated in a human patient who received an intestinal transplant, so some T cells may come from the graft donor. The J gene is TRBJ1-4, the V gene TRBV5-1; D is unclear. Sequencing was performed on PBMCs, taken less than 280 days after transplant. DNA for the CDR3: TGCGCCAGCAGCCGAGGGTCCGCGGAAAAACTGTTTTTT. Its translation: CASSRGSAEKLFF.